This T cell receptor (beta chain) is drawn from a study of T cells in Graves' hyperthyroidism and ophthalmopathy. Study-level results: Within blood appeared most thyroid clonotypes that had expanded above 0.001. Ophthalmopathy and stable hyperthyroidism were told apart by a 13 V-J model.

Amplified regions were TCR beta CDR3 sequences from RNA transcripts. Using the HTBI primer set, a first-round RT-PCR was run on the TCR CDR3. One entry per CDR3 protein, called by TCRdb with MiXCR from the multiplex PCR reads. The sample holds around 580,000 distinct CDR3 sequences; 40% to 55% are singletons and the top ten take approximately 8.4%. Graves' hyperthyroidism qualified as stable when ophthalmopathy did not progress within 18 months. In making diagnoses, clinical symptoms, serum thyroxine and TRAb, thyroid ultrasound and orbital computed tomography were all used. This clonotype was seen many times. What it binds is unknown. The CDR3 covers 15 residues. Germline-derived CDR1 and CDR2 are MNHEY and SVGEGT. With 5 bases removed from V and 3 bases from J, the gap between germline ends came to 14 bases.

The receptor was isolated from a woman aged 18-29 years with Graves' hyperthyroidism. J is TRBJ1-5 and V is TRBV6-2 or TRBV6-3, with D possibly TRBD1 on 5 matching bases. The sample comprised peripheral blood or thyroid tissue (not recorded which). CDR3 loop: CASSPRQWLNQPQHF. In nucleotides, the CDR3 is TGTGCCAGCAGTCCCCGACAGTGGCTCAATCAGCCCCAGCATTTT.